The source of this T cell receptor (beta chain) is a study of cytomegalovirus exposure and HLA in healthy donors. Study observations and caveats: The presence/absence work took it that sequencing depth was about the same across donors. Earlier analysis yielded a pattern in which most TCR beta V segments were productive about 90% or about 30% of the time.

60 Vbeta and 13 Jbeta primers were used in PCR. The authors' processing: A later analysis counted roughly 74 million unique TCR beta chains, about 10 million shared. Measured with immunoSEQ multiplex PCR; TCRdb has only the in-frame clones, and not every one. Clone size and the V and J calls come from that table; the DNA yielded D and trimming. This table has 140,000 or so clones, approximately 76% appearing once. On this clone: As yet, its antigen is unknown.

Germline V gene lookup returns CDR1 KGHSH and CDR2 LQKENI. The V end lost 2 bases, the J end lost 0 bases, and 14 bases lay between the germline ends. This CDR3 comprises 17 residues. The sequenced sample consisted of PBMCs. J is TRBJ2-1 and V is TRBV18; maybe TRBD2 (5 bases). This TCR derives from a middle-aged man in good health and CMV-seronegative. CDR3 sequence reads: CASSPRLTEVSYNEQFF. CDR3 DNA: TGTGCCAGCTCACCAAGGTTAACGGAGGTCTCCTACAATGAGCAGTTCTTC.